This entry concerns a single T cell receptor (beta chain). What it binds is not known. The record originates from a study of OX40 agonist ivuxolimab in advanced cancers. Study-level information: Patients were dosed with the agonistic anti-OX40 (CD134) antibody ivuxolimab. Prior therapy, whether anti-PD-1, anti-PD-L1 or anti-CTLA-4, was allowed, and 30% to 40% had some.

General study points: CD4+ T cells averaged fewer expanded clones than CD8+ T cells.

Profiling relied on immunoSEQ multiplex PCR, and the TCRdb table lists in-frame clones only, not all of them. The repertoire holds tens of thousands of clones, around nine tenths seen once, with 0.7% to 0.9% in the top ten. This CDR3 is 15 amino acids long. V gave up 5 bases and J gave up 1 base; unmatched junction bases: 5. Germline V gives CDR1 LNHDA, CDR2 SQIVND (reference sequence). The clonotype comes from an adult with an advanced solid tumor such as melanoma, head and neck, liver or kidney cancer. The starting material was CD4+ or CD8+ T cells sorted from blood, obtained in a trial of the OX40 agonist ivuxolimab. This chain links TRBV19 with TRBJ1-5; TRBD1 agrees at 7 bases. CDR3 DNA: TGTGCCAGTAGTTACGACAGGGAGAGCAATCAGCCCCAGCATTTT. This gives the protein CASSYDRESNQPQHF.